This TCR beta chain derives from a study of read filtering for tumor transcriptome and immune sequencing. Study information: Transcriptome libraries were built from DNase-treated RNA. Notes on the study in general: The sorted CD138-negative fraction was a mixed bone marrow immune population, not purified T cells.

With respect to this clonotype: No antigen is known for it.

CDR3 length: 14 amino acids. V gave up 5 bases and J gave up 2 bases, with 10 bases separating them. CDR1 is MNHEY, CDR2 SVGEGT, per germline. The library was built from about 400 ng RNA with molecular barcoded adaptors for alpha/delta and beta/gamma chains. TCRdb redid the calling of the reads with MiXCR, one entry per CDR3 protein. The sample yields tens of thousands of distinct CDR3 sequences, roughly a fifth seen once. The specimen was a population of CD138-negative cells sorted from bone marrow. V and J are TRBV6-2 or TRBV6-3 and TRBJ2-1; unclear D gene. This receptor was taken from a donor at least 40 years old with multiple myeloma. In DNA, the CDR3 is TGTGCCAGCAGTCTCACGGACCCCTACAATGAGCAGTTCTTC. As protein: CASSLTDPYNEQFF.